This entry is about one T cell receptor (beta chain). This clone turned up a few times. Its antigen remains undetermined. No quality values exist for individual bases; no much larger clone is one base distant. Libraries were made using the immunoSEQ multiplex PCR assay. For the multiplex PCR, a mixture combining 60 forward primers for TCR Vbeta segments and 13 reverse primers for TCR Jbeta segments was used. A multiplex PCR assay on genomic DNA amplified the CDR3 region of rearranged TCR beta genes. Amplified TCR beta libraries were sequenced as 87-base-pair reads on the Illumina HiSeq System. The authors' pipeline ran thus. A later analysis counted tens of millions of unique TCR beta chains across the approximately 700 repertoires, and roughly 11 million of these chains were shared by at least two donors. Raw reads were error-corrected and collapsed into unique sequences with a nearest-neighbor algorithm that merged closely related sequences to remove PCR and sequencing errors. To assign V, D and J gene segments, CDR3 sequences were aligned to IMGT reference sequences. For a sequence to be retained, at least a six-nucleotide match to both a V gene segment and a J gene segment was required. Rearrangements were called productive when the CDR3 lacked stop codons and stayed in frame with V and J; all others were non-productive. Following IMGT convention, CDR3 was defined as the stretch from the second conserved V-encoded cysteine up to the conserved J-encoded phenylalanine. The earlier analysis of 587 of the donors excluded sequences that lacked an unambiguous match to a single V gene segment. An earlier analysis of fewer than 750 of the donors classified V segments as functional when productive rearrangements were above 56.7% and as segregating when the standard deviation between donors was above 5%. To diagnose cytomegalovirus status from the catalog of TCR beta chain sequences, a statistical classification framework was built. In a later analysis, V and J genes were assigned by comparing TCR nucleotide sequences against IMGT/GENE-DB human TR gene sequences. Using the TCRdist pipeline, a later analysis assigned CDR3 sequences along with most-parsimonious VDJ recombination scenarios. In a later analysis, each TCR beta chain was defined by its CDR3 amino acid sequence together with its V-gene family, and reads lacking a unique V-gene family were excluded. As a way to deal with suspected cross-contamination and a sequencing artifact, a later analysis dropped more than 500 nucleotide sequences that were highly shared and had low generation probability. For each public chain, a later analysis derived a clonal expansion index from normalized ranks of inferred template counts within each repertoire. A later analysis computed generation probabilities with a VDJ recombination model fitted to out-of-frame rearrangements, and checked the results against IGoR. A later analysis scored TCR-TCR, TCR-HLA and TCR-CMV co-occurrence with hypergeometric tests, applying a repertoire-size bias correction to TCR pairs. A later analysis estimated false discovery rates by permuting HLA or CMV assignments 20 times. A later analysis grouped co-occurring TCRs with DBSCAN, adding TCRdist sequence similarity when clustering within HLA-allele-positive subsets. Repertoires with fewer than 30,000 or more than 120,000 public chains, plus five repertoires with anomalous nucleotide sharing, were excluded from co-occurrence clustering. TCRdb's version of the immuneACCESS table is confined to in-frame rearrangements and falls short of the full clone set. An unresolved V gene accounts for under half of the shortfall where checked; the remainder is of unknown origin. D and trimming come from the DNA, and the V and J calls and clone size come from that table. For this sample there are under 200,000 clones; about 75% appear just once. Over 12% of the sample is in the top ten clones.

The record originates from a study of cytomegalovirus exposure and HLA in healthy donors (dated by TCRdb to 2017 to 2019). Regarding the study in general: According to an earlier analysis of 587 of the donors, about 179 million T cells yielded some 110 million unique TCR beta sequences and about 300 Gb of sequence data. The study aimed to test whether signatures of past pathogen exposure could be identified by cataloging public T cell receptors. The later analysis used no new phenotypic data to find candidate immune exposures, relying instead on TCR beta sequences and their occurrence across donors. In an earlier analysis of roughly 600 of the donors, high-throughput TCR beta sequencing was used to judge whether each TCR beta V gene segment behaved as functional or pseudogenic. Of the 300 to 450 genotyped donors, 70% to 90% were placed in the genetic ancestry cluster associated with self-reported Caucasian donors. An early release that covered about 600 HLA-typed donors contained approximately 300 gigabases of sequencing data and around 80 million unique TCR sequences. Class I and class II HLA loci were covered by the typing at four-digit resolution. In addition to the first cohort of about 650 subjects, a separate validation cohort of some 120 different subjects was used. Using immunosequencing, the study profiled T cell repertoires from fewer than 850 subjects and related those repertoires to cytomegalovirus serostatus. A later genetic analysis used genome-wide SNP genotypes for about 55% of the 666 donors, treating that subset as a discovery cohort. A later analysis re-analyzed previously published TCR beta repertoires from approximately 670 donors and added high-resolution HLA genotyping to study TCR occurrence patterns. Alongside the repertoire data, information on donor age, sex, ethnicity and CMV serostatus was compiled. Every discovery cohort repertoire had been produced on one sequencing platform. High-throughput TCR immunosequencing, statistical association of individual TCRs with disease status, and machine learning were combined to predict cytomegalovirus infection status. Across 300 to 500 genotyped donors of the cohort, an average of about 240,000 unique TCR beta nucleotide sequences per donor were sequenced, and 15% to 20% of those sequences were non-productive. Because of strong linkage in the cohort, four to six DR-DQ haplotypes were treated as single units for association and clustering. The number of donors typed differed by locus, with 629-630 for A, B, C, DRB1 and DQB1, roughly 520 for DQA1, 600 to 610 for DPA1, and 400 to 490 for DPB1.

Points the paper makes about the study in general: The authors suggested that the approach could potentially be extended to other disease states and immunological phenotypes. Correlated functional status among segregating V segments might reflect linkage disequilibrium, but an unknown experimental factor could not be ruled out. The classifier was reported to diagnose cytomegalovirus status with high specificity and sensitivity in both the original cohort and the validation cohort. In a later analysis, HLA-associated TCR beta chains showed more clonal expansion and lower generation probabilities than non-associated chains that were equally common. HLA typing was unavailable for some donors at each locus, so association tests used only the typed subset. The study listed approximately 150 TCR beta chains as associated with cytomegalovirus. A further reported finding was that TCR beta sequences accurately predicted the HLA-A and HLA-B alleles for most subjects in the first cohort. Presence/absence analyses assumed roughly uniform sequencing depth across donors, an assumption that may not hold. A cluster of highly shared sequence variants was judged likely to represent a technical artifact of the sequencing pipeline. In a later genetic analysis, fewer N-insertions in productive TCRs were reported among donors in an Asian-associated ancestry cluster than the roughly 670-donor mean. In vitro tests confirmed that a few of the cytomegalovirus-associated TCR beta chains recognize cytomegalovirus antigens. A later analysis associated some 17,000 TCR beta sequences with specific HLA alleles at a false discovery rate of 0.05. Because counts were too low, about 15 rarely observed V segments, including chromosome 9 orphons, were left out of the earlier analysis of some 640 of the donors. Because the 87-base-pair reads could not distinguish some IMGT-functional V segments, including TRBV6-2 and TRBV6-3, those segments were excluded. According to a later analysis, parvovirus B19, influenza, CMV and Epstein-Barr virus appeared linked to several top co-occurrence clusters. A later genetic analysis associated a missense DCLRE1C variant with V-gene and J-gene trimming of TCR beta chains, and an independent cohort replicated the association. In a later analysis, TCR association rates were found to vary across HLA loci, with the most associated TCRs seen for DRB1 alleles and the fewest for HLA-C alleles. When HLA alleles, especially DR and DQ, strongly co-occurred, attributing TCR associations to individual alleles was difficult. Across donors, most TCR sequences were observed very rarely, whereas some public TCRs were present in many individuals. The only immune exposure information available for the cohort was CMV serostatus. The cohort was sequenced for TCR beta chains only, and without alpha or paired-chain data the features that could be detected were limited. Broadly in line with IMGT annotations, most TCR beta V segments showed up in productive rearrangements about 87% or about 30% of the time in an earlier analysis of 587 of the donors. A later analysis found that most CMV-associated TCR beta chains appeared HLA-restricted, with HLA associations seemingly driven largely by CMV exposure.

The cohort was made up of 666 healthy bone marrow donors. All cohort members were sampled while nominally healthy, although unrecorded immune exposures were likely present. The donor was CMV seropositive and was included in the group of 250 to 300 seropositive cohort members. A peripheral blood sample was provided by each donor, and peripheral blood mononuclear cells were used for TCR beta sequencing. Genomic DNA was extracted from the blood cell samples with the Qiagen DNeasy Blood Extraction Kit. Deletion took 6 bases off V and 2 bases off J, with a span of 17 bases between the germline ends. CDR1 MDHEN and CDR2 SYDVKM are derived from the germline V gene. Including the terminal cysteine and phenylalanine, the CDR3 comprises 16 residues. Left in the record is the CDR3 DNA by itself, 48 bases read in frame from the first base.

This clonotype was obtained from a man in his forties or fifties in good health and CMV-seropositive. Sequenced: PBMCs. Rearrangement joined TRBV28 to TRBJ1-5; the best D guess is TRBD1, with 6 bases matching. The CDR3: CASSLGHMEGNQPQHF. In nucleotide form, the sequence is TGTGCCAGCAGCCTGGGACATATGGAGGGCAATCAGCCCCAGCATTTT.